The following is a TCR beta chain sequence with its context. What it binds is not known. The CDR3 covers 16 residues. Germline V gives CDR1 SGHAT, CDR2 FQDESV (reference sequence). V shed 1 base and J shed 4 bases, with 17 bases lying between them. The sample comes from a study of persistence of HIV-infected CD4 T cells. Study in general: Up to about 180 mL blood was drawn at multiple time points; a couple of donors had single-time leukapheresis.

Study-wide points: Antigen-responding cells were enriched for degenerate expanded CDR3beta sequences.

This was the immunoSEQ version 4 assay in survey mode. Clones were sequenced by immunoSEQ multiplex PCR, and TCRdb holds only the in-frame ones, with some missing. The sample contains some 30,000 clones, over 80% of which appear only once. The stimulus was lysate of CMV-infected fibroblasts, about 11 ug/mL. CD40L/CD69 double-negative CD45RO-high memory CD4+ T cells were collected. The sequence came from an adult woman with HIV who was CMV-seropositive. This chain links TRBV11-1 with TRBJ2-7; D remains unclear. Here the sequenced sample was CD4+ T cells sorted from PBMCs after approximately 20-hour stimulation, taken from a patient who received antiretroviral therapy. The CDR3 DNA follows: TGTGCCAGCAGCTTAGTAGACGTCGAGGTGGGGTACGAGCAGTACTTC. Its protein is CASSLVDVEVGYEQYF.